This TCR beta chain stems from a study of T cell responses to AZD1222 COVID-19 vaccine. Points from the study as a whole: The reported proportion of spike-specific TCRs targeting unmutated variant regions was nearly half. Repertoires were obtained only post-peak T cell response. The study found vaccine-associated CD4 TCRs spanning spike, dominant at 160-218 and 743-854.

Regarding this clone: Its antigen is still unknown.

Trimming cost V 1 base and J 10 bases; bases outside gene matches: 4. The CDR3 extends over 14 amino acids. The germline V gene has CDR1 GTSNPN and CDR2 SVGIG (reference sequence). Libraries were prepared by immunoSEQ multiplex PCR; TCRdb keeps only in-frame clonotypes and omits some of them. The repertoire holds 150,000 to 200,000 clones, with about 91% as singletons. Some second doses came at about 4 weeks and others at about 12 weeks; these were pooled. The receptor's source is an adult who received the AZD1222 COVID-19 vaccine. The sequencing used peripheral blood, collected 28 days after the second AZD1222 dose. The rearrangement joins TRBV30 to TRBJ1-6, with 10 bases lining up with TRBD1. The CDR3, as DNA: TGTGCCTGGAGTGCGACAGGGGGCGGGTCACCCCTCCACTTT. Its translation is CAWSATGGGSPLHF.